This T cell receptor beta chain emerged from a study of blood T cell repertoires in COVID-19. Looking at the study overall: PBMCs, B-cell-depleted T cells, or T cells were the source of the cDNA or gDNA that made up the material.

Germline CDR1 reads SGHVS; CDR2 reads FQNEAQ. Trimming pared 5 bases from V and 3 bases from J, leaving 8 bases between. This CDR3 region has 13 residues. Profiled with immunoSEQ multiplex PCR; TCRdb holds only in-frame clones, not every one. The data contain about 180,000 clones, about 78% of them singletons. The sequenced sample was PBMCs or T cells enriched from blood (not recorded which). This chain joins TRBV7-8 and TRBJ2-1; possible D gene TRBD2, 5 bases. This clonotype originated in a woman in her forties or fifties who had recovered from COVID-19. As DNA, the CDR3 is TGTGCCAGCAGCCGCGACTACTACAATGAGCAGTTCTTC. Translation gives CASSRDYYNEQFF. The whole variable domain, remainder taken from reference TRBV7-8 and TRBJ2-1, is GAGVSQSPRYKVAKRGQDVALRCDPISGHVSLFWYQQALGQGPEFLTYFQNEAQLDKSGLPSDRFFAERPEGSVSTLKIQRTQQEDSAVYLCASSRDYYNEQFFGPGTRLTVL.